A single sample gave rise to the 10 T cell receptor beta chains below, sequenced in a study of identical twins. One entry per CDR3 protein, called by TCRdb with MiXCR from the 5' RACE reads. The sample yields around 250,000 distinct CDR3 sequences, 6% to 7% seen once. The sample was also reused in another study, on T cells expressing NK-cell markers.

Specimen: CD8+ T cells sorted from blood. All receptors derive from a young woman in good health.

This clonotype was observed at least ten times. J is TRBJ2-3 and V is TRBV12-3 or TRBV12-4; possibly TRBD1 or TRBD2 for D (5 bases each). Trimming removed 4 bases from V and 2 bases from J, with 10 bases in between. CDR3 length: 14 amino acids. CDR3 nucleotide sequence: TGTGCCAGCAGTTCGGGGACGGTCACAGATACGCAGTATTTT. Protein: CASSSGTVTDTQYF.

This chain uses TRBV19 with TRBJ2-7; D may match TRBD1 or TRBD2 (5 bases each). Germline CDR1 and CDR2: LNHDA and SQIVND (reference sequence). The CDR3 has 13 residues. Trimming took 5 bases from V and 2 from J, leaving 10 bases between them. The CDR3 is CASSRGDTYEQYF. CDR3 nucleotide sequence: TGTGCCAGTAGTCGGGGCGATACCTACGAGCAGTACTTC.

This clonotype was observed a handful of times. V is TRBV6-2 or TRBV6-3 and J is TRBJ2-5; no clear D gene. The CDR3 contains 14 residues. CDR1 and CDR2 from the germline V gene are MNHEY and SVGEGT. V was clipped by 6 bases and J by 0 bases, with 11 bases between them. CDR3 region: CASSPTVYQETQYF. CDR3 DNA: TGTGCCAGCAGCCCTACGGTGTACCAAGAGACCCAGTACTTC.

The rearrangement joins TRBV12-3 or TRBV12-4 to TRBJ2-7; D is undetermined. The CDR3 contains 12 residues. With 2 bases removed from V and 3 bases from J, the gap between germline ends came to 5 bases. CDR3 DNA: TGTGCCAGCAGTTTAATCGTCTACGAGCAGTACTTC. It yields the protein CASSLIVYEQYF.

The rearrangement uses TRBV11-2 and TRBJ2-1, with a possible D match to TRBD2 (5 bases). Trimming left V 8 bases short and J 2 bases short, with 16 bases between. The CDR3 is 15 amino acids. The V gene's germline CDR1 is SGHAT and CDR2 FQNNGV. In DNA, the CDR3 is TGTGCCAGCCTGGGAGAACCTGCCCCCTACAATGAGCAGTTCTTC. Encoded protein: CASLGEPAPYNEQFF.

The V call is TRBV6-6, the J call TRBJ2-5; no firm D call. Germline values: CDR1 MNHNY, CDR2 SVGAGI (reference sequence). Trimming cost V 2 bases and J 5 bases, with 9 bases left between them. This CDR3 contains 13 residues. CDR3 protein: CASSYVRSETQYF. In nucleotides, the CDR3 is TGTGCCAGCAGTTACGTGAGATCGGAGACCCAGTACTTC.

This clonotype was seen a handful of times. V is TRBV5-4 and J is TRBJ2-5; no firm D call. The CDR3 loop spans 13 amino acids. The ends were cut back, 2 bases at V and 2 bases at J, with 7 bases in the middle. Germline V gene sequence: CDR1 SGHNT, CDR2 YYREEE (reference sequence). Here the CDR3 reads CASSFSDQETQYF. Here the CDR3 DNA reads TGTGCCAGCAGCTTTTCAGATCAAGAGACCCAGTACTTC.

The gene calls are TRBV28 and TRBJ2-3; 11 positions match TRBD2. Germline trimming cut 5 bases from V and 3 bases from J; bases unmatched to any gene: 7. CDR3 length: 16 amino acids. Germline loops: CDR1 MDHEN, CDR2 SYDVKM. CDR3 in amino acids: CASSILAGDQTDTQYF. DNA for the CDR3: TGTGCCAGCAGTATACTAGCGGGAGATCAGACAGATACGCAGTATTTT.

V is TRBV13 and J is TRBJ2-7, with D unclear. This CDR3 region has 14 residues. The germline CDR1 and CDR2 sequences are PRHDT and FYEKMQ (reference sequence). The germline V and J ends were trimmed by 4 bases and 2 bases, with 12 bases remaining between them. CDR3 sequence: CASSSHDLAYEQYF. The CDR3 bases are TGTGCCAGCAGCTCCCACGATTTGGCCTACGAGCAGTACTTC.

The sample holds many counts of this clonotype. The CDR3 is CASSALVRDSSVNEQFF. DNA for the CDR3: TGTGCCAGCAGCGCCCTCGTCCGGGACTCCTCGGTAAATGAGCAGTTCTTC. The chain employs TRBV7-9 and TRBJ2-1; weak D call: TRBD2 (6 bases). Germline loops: CDR1 SEHNR, CDR2 FQNEAQ (reference sequence). V lost 5 bases and J 7 bases, leaving 24 bases between the germline ends. This CDR3 is 17 amino acids long.